This T cell receptor (beta chain) originates from a study of OX40 agonist ivuxolimab in advanced cancers. Study in general: All patients had ivuxolimab intravenously every 2 weeks at 0.01 to 10 mg/kg. Study-wide findings and caveats: Both CD4+ and CD8+ T cell populations in blood had undergone clonal expansion by week 6 at 0.1 to 3.0 mg/kg.

CDR3 length equals 14 residues. Remarks on this clone: Its antigen is not identified.

Libraries were prepared by immunoSEQ multiplex PCR; TCRdb keeps only in-frame clonotypes and omits some of them. The sample has tens of thousands of clones, less than 90% seen once; the top ten hold 0.53%. This sequence originates from an adult with an advanced solid tumor such as melanoma, head and neck, liver or kidney cancer. The source material was CD4+ or CD8+ T cells sorted from blood, sampled in a trial of the OX40 agonist ivuxolimab. J is TRBJ2-5 and V is TRBV23-1; the D call may be TRBD1 or TRBD2 (7 bases each). The J call may be mistaken, given a closer DNA end match to TRBJ2-7. TRBV23-1 is noted as an ORF with a role that remains uncertain. Written as DNA, the CDR3 is TGCGCCAGCAGTCCCTCAGGGGGGGCGCACGAGCAGTACTTC. It encodes CASSPSGGAHEQYF.